Reported below is one T cell receptor beta chain. Its antigen remains unknown. The record originates from a study of cytomegalovirus exposure and HLA in healthy donors. Overall study context: In an earlier analysis, 90 million to 130 million unique TCR beta sequences were found from about 190 million T cells. Of around 400 genotyped donors, about 80% grouped in the Caucasian-associated ancestry cluster. General study findings and limits: Per a later analysis, 18,000 or so TCR beta sequences showed association with HLA alleles at 0.05 false discovery rate. Sequencing likely produced, as an artifact, a cluster of highly shared sequence variants.

Primers: 60 Vbeta forward and 13 Jbeta reverse. Profiled with immunoSEQ multiplex PCR; TCRdb holds only in-frame clones, not every one. The data contain about 150,000 clones, around four fifths of them singletons. The germline V gene has CDR1 SGHNT and CDR2 YYREEE (reference sequence). The CDR3 contains 15 residues. V dropped 4 bases and J dropped 0 bases, with 14 bases sitting between them. This sequence originates from a man aged 18 to 30 in good health and CMV-seronegative. Source material: PBMCs. The rearrangement links TRBV5-4 to TRBJ2-7; D possibly corresponds to TRBD1 (6 bases). The CDR3 DNA sequence: TGTGCCAGCAGCGTGGACAGAAGTACCTCCTACGAGCAGTACTTC. The encoded protein is CASSVDRSTSYEQYF.